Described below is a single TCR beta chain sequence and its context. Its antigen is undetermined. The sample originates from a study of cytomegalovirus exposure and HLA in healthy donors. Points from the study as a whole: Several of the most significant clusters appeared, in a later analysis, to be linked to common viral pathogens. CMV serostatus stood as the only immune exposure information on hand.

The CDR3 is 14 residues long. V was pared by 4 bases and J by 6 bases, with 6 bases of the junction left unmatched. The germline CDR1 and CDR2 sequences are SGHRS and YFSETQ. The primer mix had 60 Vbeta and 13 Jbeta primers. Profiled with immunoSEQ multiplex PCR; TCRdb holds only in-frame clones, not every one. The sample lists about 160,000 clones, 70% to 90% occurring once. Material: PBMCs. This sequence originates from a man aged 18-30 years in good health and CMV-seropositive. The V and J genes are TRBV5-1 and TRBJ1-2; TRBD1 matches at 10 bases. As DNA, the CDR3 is TGCGCCAGCAGCACGGGACAGGGGATCGATGGCTACACCTTC. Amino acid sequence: CASSTGQGIDGYTF.